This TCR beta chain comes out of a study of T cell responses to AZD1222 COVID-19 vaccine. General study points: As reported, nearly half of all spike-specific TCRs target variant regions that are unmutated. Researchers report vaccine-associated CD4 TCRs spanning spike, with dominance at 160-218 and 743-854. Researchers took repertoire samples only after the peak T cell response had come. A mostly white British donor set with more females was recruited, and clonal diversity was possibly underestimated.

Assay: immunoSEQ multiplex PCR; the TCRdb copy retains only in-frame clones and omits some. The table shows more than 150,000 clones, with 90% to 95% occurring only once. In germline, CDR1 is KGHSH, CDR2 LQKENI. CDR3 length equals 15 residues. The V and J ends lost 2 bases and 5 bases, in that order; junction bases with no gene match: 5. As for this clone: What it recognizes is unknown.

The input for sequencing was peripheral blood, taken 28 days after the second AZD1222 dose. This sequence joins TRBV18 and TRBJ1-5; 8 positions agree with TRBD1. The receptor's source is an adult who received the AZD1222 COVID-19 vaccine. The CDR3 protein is CASSPMDRADQPQHF. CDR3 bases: TGTGCCAGCTCACCAATGGACAGGGCGGATCAGCCCCAGCATTTT.